This is a list of T cell receptor beta chains from one sample in a study of blood T cell repertoires in COVID-19. The assay was immunoSEQ multiplex PCR, and TCRdb's table has in-frame clones only and misses some. In the table there are about 500,000 clones, 89% of which are singletons. Sequenced sample: peripheral blood. The receptors were gathered from a man aged 18 to 30 with COVID-19, enrolled during active disease. Each CDR3 is given with its conserved first and last residue. D genes are given only for firm matches. Clone size, where shown, is once, few, many, or a class for clones that have expanded.

d_gene: TRBD2
abundance: once
j_gene: TRBJ2-7
v_gene: TRBV6-5
CDR3aa: CASSYSKLAGSYEQYF
CDR3nt: TGTGCCAGCAGTTACTCGAAGCTAGCGGGCTCCTACGAGCAGTACTTC

d_gene: .
abundance: once
j_gene: TRBJ1-5
v_gene: TRBV28
CDR3aa: CASSAGSNQPQHF
CDR3nt: TGTGCCAGCAGTGCGGGGAGCAATCAGCCCCAGCATTTT

d_gene: TRBD2
abundance: .
j_gene: TRBJ2-1
v_gene: TRBV10-1
CDR3aa: CASSEGGSYNEQFF
CDR3nt: TGCGCCAGCAGTGAAGGCGGGAGCTACAATGAGCAGTTCTTC

d_gene: .
abundance: .
j_gene: TRBJ1-5
v_gene: TRBV5-6
CDR3aa: CASSLDSENQPQHF
CDR3nt: TGTGCCAGCAGCTTAGACTCTGAAAATCAGCCCCAGCATTTT

d_gene: .
abundance: .
j_gene: TRBJ1-2
v_gene: TRBV9
CDR3aa: CASSVGGRDGYTF
CDR3nt: TGTGCCAGCAGCGTAGGAGGTAGAGATGGCTACACCTTC

d_gene: .
abundance: .
j_gene: TRBJ2-7
v_gene: TRBV19
CDR3aa: CASIGNRDYEQYF
CDR3nt: TGTGCCAGTATCGGGAACAGGGACTACGAGCAGTACTTC

d_gene: TRBD2
abundance: once
j_gene: TRBJ2-4
v_gene: TRBV5-1
CDR3aa: CASSHRTRRSQNIQYF
CDR3nt: TGCGCCAGCAGCCATCGGACTAGGAGAAGCCAAAACATTCAGTACTTC

d_gene: TRBD1
abundance: .
j_gene: TRBJ2-2
v_gene: TRBV2
CDR3aa: CAVTIDRVDTGELFF
CDR3nt: TGTGCCGTTACTATAGACAGGGTGGACACCGGGGAGCTGTTTTTT

d_gene: .
abundance: .
j_gene: TRBJ2-5
v_gene: TRBV19
CDR3aa: CASSIARGVEETQYF
CDR3nt: TGTGCCAGTAGTATAGCCAGGGGAGTGGAAGAGACCCAGTACTTC

d_gene: .
abundance: few
j_gene: TRBJ2-1
v_gene: TRBV7-9
CDR3aa: CASSLQTSSYNEQFF
CDR3nt: TGTGCCAGCAGCTTACAAACTAGCTCCTACAATGAGCAGTTCTTC

d_gene: .
abundance: .
j_gene: TRBJ2-5
v_gene: TRBV9
CDR3aa: CASSVGAGQETQYF
CDR3nt: TGTGCCAGCAGCGTAGGGGCAGGGCAAGAGACCCAGTACTTC

d_gene: TRBD2
abundance: .
j_gene: TRBJ2-7
v_gene: TRBV6-5
CDR3aa: CASSYSSGTRAYEQYF
CDR3nt: TGTGCCAGCAGTTACTCGTCGGGGACTAGGGCCTACGAGCAGTACTTC

d_gene: TRBD2
abundance: .
j_gene: TRBJ2-7
v_gene: TRBV2
CDR3aa: CASSELAAGGGDYEQYF
CDR3nt: TGTGCCAGCAGTGAACTAGCAGCGGGGGGTGGTGACTACGAGCAGTACTTC

d_gene: TRBD1
abundance: .
j_gene: TRBJ1-1
v_gene: TRBV19
CDR3aa: CASSTGGNTEAFF
CDR3nt: TGTGCCAGTAGTACAGGGGGGAACACTGAAGCTTTCTTT

d_gene: TRBD2
abundance: .
j_gene: TRBJ2-7
v_gene: TRBV5-4
CDR3aa: CASSLDASGNSYEQYF
CDR3nt: TGTGCCAGCAGCTTGGACGCTAGCGGGAATTCCTACGAGCAGTACTTC

d_gene: .
abundance: .
j_gene: TRBJ1-3
v_gene: TRBV2
CDR3aa: CASSAERPGGNTIYF
CDR3nt: TGTGCCAGCAGTGCCGAGAGGCCCGGAGGAAACACCATATATTTT

d_gene: .
abundance: .
j_gene: TRBJ1-6
v_gene: TRBV6-5
CDR3aa: CASSRDAQGSPLHF
CDR3nt: TGTGCCAGCAGCCGAGACGCTCAGGGTTCACCCCTCCACTTT

d_gene: TRBD2
abundance: .
j_gene: TRBJ2-7
v_gene: TRBV2
CDR3aa: CASFRGSLAGYEQYF
CDR3nt: TGTGCCAGCTTCCGTGGGTCCCTAGCGGGGTACGAGCAGTACTTC